This TCR beta chain was retrieved from a study of CD4 T cells in relation to SARS-CoV-2 and coronaviruses. Turning to the study itself: Shared crossreactive spike epitopes were mapped to their HLA restriction. Study-wide results and caveats: Pre-pandemic and post-infection samples never came from the same donor. Crossreactive clones expanded significantly less to SARS-CoV-2 than monoreactive clones.

The V end was cut by 3 bases, the J end by 5 bases, with 11 bases between. This CDR3 contains 13 residues. Germline V gene sequence: CDR1 LGHDT, CDR2 YNNKEL (reference sequence). The protocol was immunoSEQ multiplex PCR, while the TCRdb copy is restricted to in-frame clones and leaves out a portion. The table lists around 20,000 clones, roughly 80% of them singletons. Before the COVID-19 pandemic, during about 2011-2018, CD4+ T cells were taken from unexposed donors. The cells were cultured for approximately ten days before CD4+ T cells were isolated. Testing used SARS-CoV-2 S/N and four cold-coronavirus spikes on unexposed-donor CD4+ T cells, cells permitting. This clone appeared a few times. Its antigen is still unknown.

The rearrangement links TRBV3-1 (or the pseudogene TRBV3-2) to TRBJ2-7; tentatively, D is TRBD2 (6 bases). The origin of this receptor is a human donor in good health. Sequenced input: CD4+ T cells from PBMCs, cultured in vitro. The CDR3 DNA reads as TGTGCCAGCAGCCAGCACCTAGCGCACGAGCAGTACTTC. Amino acid sequence: CASSQHLAHEQYF.